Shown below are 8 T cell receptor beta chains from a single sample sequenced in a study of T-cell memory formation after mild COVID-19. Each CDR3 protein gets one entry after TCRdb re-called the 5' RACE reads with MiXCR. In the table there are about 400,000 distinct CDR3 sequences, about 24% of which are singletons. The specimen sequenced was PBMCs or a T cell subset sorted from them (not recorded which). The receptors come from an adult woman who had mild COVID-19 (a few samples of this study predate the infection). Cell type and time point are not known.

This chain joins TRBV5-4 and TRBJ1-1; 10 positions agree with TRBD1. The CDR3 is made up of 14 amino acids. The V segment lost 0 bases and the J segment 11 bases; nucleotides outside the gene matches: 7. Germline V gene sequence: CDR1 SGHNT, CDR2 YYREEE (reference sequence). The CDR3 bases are TGTGCCAGCAGCTTGGGCGGGACAGGGGAGTGGGCTTTCTTT. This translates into CASSLGGTGEWAFF.

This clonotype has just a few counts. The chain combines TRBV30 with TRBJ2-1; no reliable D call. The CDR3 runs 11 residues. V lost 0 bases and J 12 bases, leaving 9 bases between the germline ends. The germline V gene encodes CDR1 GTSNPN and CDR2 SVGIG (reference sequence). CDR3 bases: TGTGCCTGGAGTGTTTCAGGTGGGCAGTTCTTC. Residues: CAWSVSGGQFF.

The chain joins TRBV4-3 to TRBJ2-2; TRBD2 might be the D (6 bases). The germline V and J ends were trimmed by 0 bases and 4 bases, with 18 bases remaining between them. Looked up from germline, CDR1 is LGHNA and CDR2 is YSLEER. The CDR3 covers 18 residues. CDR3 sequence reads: CASSQDGAGRSSTGELFF. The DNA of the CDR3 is TGCGCCAGCAGCCAAGATGGGGCGGGACGGTCGAGCACCGGGGAGCTGTTTTTT.

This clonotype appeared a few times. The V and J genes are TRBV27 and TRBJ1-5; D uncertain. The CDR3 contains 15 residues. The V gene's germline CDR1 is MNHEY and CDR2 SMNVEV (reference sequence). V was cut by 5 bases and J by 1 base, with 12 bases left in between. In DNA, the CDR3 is TGTGCCAGCAGTCCCTGGCAGAAAAGCAATCAGCCCCAGCATTTT. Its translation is CASSPWQKSNQPQHF.

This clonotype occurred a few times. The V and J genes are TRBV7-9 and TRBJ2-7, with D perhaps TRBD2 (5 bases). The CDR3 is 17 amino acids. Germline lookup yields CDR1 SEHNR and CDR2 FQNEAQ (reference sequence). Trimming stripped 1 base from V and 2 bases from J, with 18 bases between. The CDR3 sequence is CASSLERVGEPTYEQYF. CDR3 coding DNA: TGTGCCAGCAGCTTAGAGAGGGTAGGAGAGCCCACCTACGAGCAGTACTTC.

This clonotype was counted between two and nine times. Here the CDR3 reads CASRRQGRDEQYF. The CDR3 bases are TGTGCCAGCCGGAGACAGGGGAGAGACGAGCAGTACTTC. The chain joins TRBV6-2 or TRBV6-3 to TRBJ2-7; TRBD1 agrees at 8 bases. CDR1 and CDR2 (germline): MNHEY, SVGEGT. The CDR3 extends over 13 amino acids. Losses at the gene ends were 8 bases for V and 5 bases for J; bases not matched to a gene: 8.

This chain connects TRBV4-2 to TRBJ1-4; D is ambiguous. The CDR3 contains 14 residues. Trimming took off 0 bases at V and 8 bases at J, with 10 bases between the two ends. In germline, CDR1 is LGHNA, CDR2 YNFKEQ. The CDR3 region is CASSQDNFDEKLFF. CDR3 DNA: TGTGCCAGCAGCCAAGACAATTTCGACGAAAAACTGTTTTTT.

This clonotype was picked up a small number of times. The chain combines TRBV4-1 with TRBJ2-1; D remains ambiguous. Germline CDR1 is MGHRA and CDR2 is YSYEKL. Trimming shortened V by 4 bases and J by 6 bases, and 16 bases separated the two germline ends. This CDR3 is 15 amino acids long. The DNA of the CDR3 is TGCGCCAGCAGCCCACAAAATGGCTATTCCAATGAGCAGTTCTTC. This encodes CASSPQNGYSNEQFF.